This entry concerns a single TCR beta chain. The antigen is undetermined. Unique molecular identifiers were incorporated during preparation of the TCRbeta library. Using its own MiXCR run on the PCR reads, TCRdb lists one record per CDR3 protein. The sample yields around 200,000 distinct CDR3 sequences, approximately 8% seen once. The CDR3 runs to 14 residues. The V and J ends lost 3 bases and 3 bases respectively, with 12 bases between them. The sample originates from a study of T-cell reconstitution after alpha-beta-depleted transplantation in children. Study-wide points: About two months after transplant, alpha-beta T cells reportedly came from several hundred expanded graft clones. TCRbeta diversity was high at day 60 in some patients (a result of surviving recipient T cells and thymic progenitors). It was newly produced T cells that mostly accounted for T-cell counts and diversity one year after transplant.

This material consisted of PBMCs, mostly from graft donor cells, taken 360 days after TCRalphabeta/CD19-depleted stem cell transplant. The chain combines TRBV12-3 or TRBV12-4 with TRBJ2-7; no clear D. This TCR came from a male patient aged 2 to 10 who had a stem cell transplant for acute myeloid leukemia, so the T cells may come from the graft donor. The CDR3: CASSFRIRDYEQYF. CDR3 sequence (DNA): TGTGCCAGCAGTTTTCGGATCCGCGACTACGAGCAGTACTTC.